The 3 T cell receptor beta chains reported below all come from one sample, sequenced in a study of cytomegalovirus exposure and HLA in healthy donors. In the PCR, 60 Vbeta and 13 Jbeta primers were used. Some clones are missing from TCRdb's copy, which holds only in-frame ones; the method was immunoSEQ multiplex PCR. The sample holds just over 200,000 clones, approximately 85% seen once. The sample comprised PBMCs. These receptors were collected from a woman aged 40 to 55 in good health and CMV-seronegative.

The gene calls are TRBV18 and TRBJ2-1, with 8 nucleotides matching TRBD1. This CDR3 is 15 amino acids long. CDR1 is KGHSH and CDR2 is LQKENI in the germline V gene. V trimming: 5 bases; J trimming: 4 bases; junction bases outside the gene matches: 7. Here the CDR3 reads CASSSDRALYNEQFF. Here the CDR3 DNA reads TGTGCCAGCTCATCGGACAGGGCTCTTTACAATGAGCAGTTCTTC.

The CDR3 DNA sequence: TGTGCCAGCAGTGAAGGTAGCGGGAGGGCGGGCGGAGAGACCCAGTACTTC. Amino acids: CASSEGSGRAGGETQYF. The chain uses TRBV2 and TRBJ2-5; 11 nucleotides align to TRBD2. The germline CDR1 and CDR2 sequences are SNHLY and FYNNEI. The ends lost 1 base at V and 4 bases at J; junction bases unmatched: 8. CDR3 length: 17 residues.

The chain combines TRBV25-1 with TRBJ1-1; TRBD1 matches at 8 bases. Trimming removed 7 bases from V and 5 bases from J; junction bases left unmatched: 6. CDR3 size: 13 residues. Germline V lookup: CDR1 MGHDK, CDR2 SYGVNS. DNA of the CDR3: TGTGCCAGCAAGGACAGGGCAAGTACTGAAGCTTTCTTT. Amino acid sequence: CASKDRASTEAFF.